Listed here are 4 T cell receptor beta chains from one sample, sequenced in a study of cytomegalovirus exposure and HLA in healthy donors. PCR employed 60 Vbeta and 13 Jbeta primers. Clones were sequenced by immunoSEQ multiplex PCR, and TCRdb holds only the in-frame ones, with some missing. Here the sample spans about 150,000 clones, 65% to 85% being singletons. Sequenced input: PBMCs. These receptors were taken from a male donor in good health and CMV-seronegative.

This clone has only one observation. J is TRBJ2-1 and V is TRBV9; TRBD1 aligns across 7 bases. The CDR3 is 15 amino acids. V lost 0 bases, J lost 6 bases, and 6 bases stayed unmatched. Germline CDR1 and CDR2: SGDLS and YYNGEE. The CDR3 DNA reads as TGTGCCAGCAGCGTAGCGGGACAGACTCGCAATGAGCAGTTCTTC. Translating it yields CASSVAGQTRNEQFF.

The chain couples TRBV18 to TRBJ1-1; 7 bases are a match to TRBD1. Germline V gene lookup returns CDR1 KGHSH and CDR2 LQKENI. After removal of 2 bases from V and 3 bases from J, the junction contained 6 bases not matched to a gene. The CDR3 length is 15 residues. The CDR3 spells CASSPKTGYDTEAFF. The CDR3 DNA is TGTGCCAGCTCACCAAAGACAGGGTATGACACTGAAGCTTTCTTT. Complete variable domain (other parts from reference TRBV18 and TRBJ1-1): NAGVMQNPRHLVRRRGQEARLRCSPMKGHSHVYWYRQLPEEGLKFMVYLQKENIIDESGMPKERFSAEFPKEGPSILRIQQVVRGDSAAYFCASSPKTGYDTEAFFGQGTRLTVV.

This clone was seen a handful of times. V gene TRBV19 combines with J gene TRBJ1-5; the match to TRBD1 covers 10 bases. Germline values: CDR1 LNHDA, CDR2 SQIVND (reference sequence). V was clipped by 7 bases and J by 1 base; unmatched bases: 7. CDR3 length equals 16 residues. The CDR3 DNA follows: TGTGCCAGTACCGACAGGGGGCGCGGGAGCAATCAGCCCCAGCATTTT. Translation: CASTDRGRGSNQPQHF.

Here the CDR3 DNA reads TGTGCCAGCAGCGCCGGGACAGGGGACAGGGGGGAGCAGTACTTC. Protein product: CASSAGTGDRGEQYF. This sequence joins TRBV6-5 and TRBJ2-7, with 11 bases identical to TRBD1. The CDR3 totals 15 residues. Germline V gene sequence: CDR1 MNHEY, CDR2 SVGAGI. The trim removed 6 bases at V and 7 bases at J, leaving 11 bases unmatched.